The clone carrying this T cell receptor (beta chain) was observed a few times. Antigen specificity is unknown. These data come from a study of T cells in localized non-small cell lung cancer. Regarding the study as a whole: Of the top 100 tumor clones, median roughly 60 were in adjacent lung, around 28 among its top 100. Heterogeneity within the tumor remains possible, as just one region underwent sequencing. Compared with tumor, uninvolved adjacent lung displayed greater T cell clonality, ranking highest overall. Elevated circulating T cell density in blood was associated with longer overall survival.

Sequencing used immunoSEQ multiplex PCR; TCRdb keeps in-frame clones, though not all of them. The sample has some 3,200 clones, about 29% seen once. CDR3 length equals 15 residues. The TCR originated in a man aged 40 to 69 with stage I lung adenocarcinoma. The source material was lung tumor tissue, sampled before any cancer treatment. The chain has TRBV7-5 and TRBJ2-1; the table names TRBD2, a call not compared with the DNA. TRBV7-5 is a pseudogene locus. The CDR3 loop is CASSLGGRGYNEQFF. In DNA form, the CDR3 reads TGTGCCAGCAGCTTAGGAGGGAGGGGTTACAATGAGCAGTTCTTC.